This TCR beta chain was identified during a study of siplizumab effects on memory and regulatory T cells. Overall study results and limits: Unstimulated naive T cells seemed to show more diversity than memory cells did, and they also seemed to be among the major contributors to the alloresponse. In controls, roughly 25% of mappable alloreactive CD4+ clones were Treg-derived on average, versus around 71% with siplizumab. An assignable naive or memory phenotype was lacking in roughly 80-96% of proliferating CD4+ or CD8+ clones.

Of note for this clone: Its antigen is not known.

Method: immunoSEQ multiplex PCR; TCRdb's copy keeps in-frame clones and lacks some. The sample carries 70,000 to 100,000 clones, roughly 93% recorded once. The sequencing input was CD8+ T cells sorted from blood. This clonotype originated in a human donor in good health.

The CDR3 DNA reads as TGTGCCCCCGAAGGTGGAGGGGCCAGTAGCAATCAGCCCCAGCATTTT. Translating gives CAPEGGGASSNQPQHF. The rearrangement links TRBV5-8 to TRBJ1-5; TRBD1 might be the D (5 bases). The V gene lost 10 bases and the J gene lost 0 bases, with 20 bases spanning the gap. The CDR3 has 16 residues. Germline assignment: CDR1 SGHTS and CDR2 YDEGEE. The full variable domain, in which reference TRBV5-8 and TRBJ1-5 provide the parts outside the CDR3, is EAGVTQSPTHLIKTRGQQATLRCSPISGHTSVYWYQQALGLGLQFLLWYDEGEERNRGNFPPRFSGRQFPNYSSELNVNALELEDSALYLCAPEGGGASSNQPQHFGDGTRLSIL.